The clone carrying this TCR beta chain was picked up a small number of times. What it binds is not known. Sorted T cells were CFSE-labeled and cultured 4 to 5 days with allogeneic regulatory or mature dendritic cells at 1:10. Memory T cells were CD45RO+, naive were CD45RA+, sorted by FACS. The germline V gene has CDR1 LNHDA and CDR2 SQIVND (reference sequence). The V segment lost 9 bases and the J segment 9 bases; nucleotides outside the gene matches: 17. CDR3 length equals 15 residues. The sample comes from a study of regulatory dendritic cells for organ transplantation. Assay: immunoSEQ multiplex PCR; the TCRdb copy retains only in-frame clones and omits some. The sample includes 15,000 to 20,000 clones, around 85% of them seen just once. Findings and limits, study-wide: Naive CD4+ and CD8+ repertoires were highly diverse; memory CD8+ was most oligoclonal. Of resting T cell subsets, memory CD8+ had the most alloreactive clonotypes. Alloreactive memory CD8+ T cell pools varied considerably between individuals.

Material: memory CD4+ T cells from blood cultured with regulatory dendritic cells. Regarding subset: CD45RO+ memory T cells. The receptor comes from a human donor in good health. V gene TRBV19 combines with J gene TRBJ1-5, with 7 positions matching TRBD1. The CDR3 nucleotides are TGTGCCAGCGCTGGTCTGGAGGGGGCCTCAAGGCCCCAGCATTTT. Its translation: CASAGLEGASRPQHF.